Shown below are 27 T cell receptor beta chains from a single sample sequenced in a study of patients and donors after allogeneic stem cell transplantation. TCRdb re-derived calls from the RT-PCR reads in MiXCR, one entry per CDR3 protein. The table lists roughly 880,000 distinct CDR3 sequences, approximately 18% of them singletons. Sample: blood, either unsorted or a sorted T cell fraction (not recorded which). Receptors originate from a human donor who was either an allogeneic HSCT recipient or a stem cell or donor lymphocyte infusion donor (not recorded which). It is not recorded whose cells these are; they may come from a transplant donor.

The V and J genes are TRBV10-3 and TRBJ1-2; 7 bases align to TRBD1. The germline V gene has CDR1 ENHRY and CDR2 SYGVKD. After removal of 8 bases from V and 3 bases from J, the junction contained 6 bases not matched to a gene. This CDR3 spans 13 amino acids. In nucleotides, the CDR3 is TGTGCCATCCAAGCCGGGACAGACTATGGCTACACCTTC. Translated, it gives CAIQAGTDYGYTF.

The rearrangement joins TRBV9 to TRBJ2-1; TRBD2 matches at 8 bases. This CDR3 is 15 amino acids long. Trimming at V came to 0 bases and at J to 5 bases, leaving 4 bases not matched to a gene. CDR1 is SGDLS and CDR2 is YYNGEE in the germline V gene. CDR3 protein: CASSVGLATDNEQFF. In DNA, the CDR3 is TGTGCCAGCAGCGTAGGACTAGCGACTGACAATGAGCAGTTCTTC.

This clonotype was detected a few times. J is TRBJ1-1 and V is TRBV10-3, with TRBD1 identical over 7 bases. V dropped 7 bases and J dropped 1; count of bases not matched to a gene: 6. This CDR3 region has 14 residues. From germline, CDR1 is ENHRY and CDR2 SYGVKD. The CDR3 is CAITQGNKNTEAFF. In DNA form, the CDR3 reads TGTGCCATCACACAGGGGAATAAGAACACTGAAGCTTTCTTT.

The rearrangement uses TRBV7-2 and TRBJ1-5; D might be TRBD1 (6 bases). This CDR3 spans 12 amino acids. The germline V and J ends were trimmed by 4 bases and 11 bases, with 12 bases remaining between them. Germline V gene data show CDR1 as SGHTA and CDR2 as FQGNSA. Written as DNA, the CDR3 is TGTGCCAGCAGCTGGAAGGGGGGGTCCCAGCATTTT. This gives the protein CASSWKGGSQHF.

The chain is built from TRBV20-1 and TRBJ2-4, with D possibly matching TRBD2 (6 bases). Trimming pared 6 bases from V and 0 bases from J, leaving 12 bases between. The CDR3 covers 14 residues. Germline CDR1 DFQATT, CDR2 SNEGSKA (reference sequence). The DNA of the CDR3 is TGCAGTGCCATCCCGGGACTAGCCAAAAACATTCAGTACTTC. Translating it yields CSAIPGLAKNIQYF.

V gene TRBV20-1 combines with J gene TRBJ2-7, with a possible D match to TRBD1 (5 bases). Trimming cost V 1 base and J 0 bases, with 7 bases left between them. CDR1 is DFQATT and CDR2 is SNEGSKA in the germline V gene (reference sequence). The CDR3 loop spans 13 amino acids. CDR3 sequence (DNA): TGCAGTGCTAGAGTTGACAGCTCCTACGAGCAGTACTTC. Its translation: CSARVDSSYEQYF.

V is TRBV19 and J is TRBJ2-1; 8 nucleotides match TRBD2. Germline V lookup: CDR1 LNHDA, CDR2 SQIVND (reference sequence). The J segment lost 8 bases and the V segment lost 1 base, leaving 13 bases of the junction unmatched. The CDR3 is 17 amino acids. The DNA of the CDR3 is TGTGCCAGTAGTATAGGGATCTGGCGGGAGGTGGGCCATGAGCAGTTCTTC. Its translation is CASSIGIWREVGHEQFF.

This chain connects TRBV4-2 to TRBJ2-3; TRBD1 might be the D (5 bases). The CDR3 runs 17 residues. In germline, CDR1 is LGHNA, CDR2 YNFKEQ. V was cut by 0 bases and J by 2 bases, with 15 bases left in between. CDR3 loop: CASSQEGVIRPTDTQYF. The CDR3 DNA is TGTGCCAGCAGCCAAGAAGGGGTTATCCGTCCCACAGATACGCAGTATTTT.

This clonotype came up a few times. V usage is TRBV20-1 and J usage is TRBJ1-2; 7 bases are shared with TRBD1. Per the germline V gene, CDR1 is DFQATT and CDR2 is SNEGSKA (reference sequence). After removal of 6 bases from V and 4 bases from J, the junction contained 8 bases not matched to a gene. There are 13 residues in the CDR3. The CDR3 protein is CSAGTAVFYGYTF. CDR3 in DNA: TGCAGTGCCGGGACAGCCGTATTCTATGGCTACACCTTC.

The chain employs TRBV18 and TRBJ1-1; TRBD1 might be the D (5 bases). The germline V gene encodes CDR1 KGHSH and CDR2 LQKENI. CDR3 length: 15 residues. V was trimmed by 3 bases and J by 0 bases, leaving 11 bases between them. The DNA for the CDR3 is TGTGCCAGCTCACCGCGGGGGAATATGAACACTGAAGCTTTCTTT. Its translation is CASSPRGNMNTEAFF.

On this clonotype: The conserved final phenylalanine or tryptophan is absent from the CDR3, which likely points to a read error. The chain is built from TRBV24-1 and TRBJ2-1, with D possibly being TRBD1 (5 bases). Germline-derived CDR1 and CDR2 are KGHDR and SFDVKD. This CDR3 is built from 14 residues. Trimming cost V 3 bases and J 3 bases, with 8 bases left between them. Here the CDR3 DNA reads TGTGCCACCAGTGATCGGACATACTACAATGAGCAGTTCTAC. This encodes CATSDRTYYNEQFY.

This clonotype occurred a few times. This chain joins TRBV6-1 and TRBJ2-3, with no clear D. This CDR3 is built from 12 residues. Looked up from germline, CDR1 is MNHNS and CDR2 is SASEGT. Trimming stripped 7 bases from V and 4 bases from J, with 9 bases between. This CDR3 is CASNKRADTQYF. Written as DNA, the CDR3 is TGTGCCAGCAACAAACGGGCAGATACGCAGTATTTT.

This sequence joins TRBV4-2 and TRBJ1-3; no definite D call. The length of the CDR3 is 17 residues. Trimming cost V 0 bases and J 3 bases, with 15 bases left between them. In germline, CDR1 is LGHNA, CDR2 YNFKEQ. CDR3 residues: CASSQDPEALGGNTIYF. The CDR3, as DNA: TGTGCCAGCAGCCAAGATCCGGAGGCTCTGGGTGGAAACACCATATATTTT.

The J gene is TRBJ2-1, the V gene TRBV25-1, with a weak D call TRBD2 (7 bases). V lost 10 bases to trimming and J lost 11 bases, with 18 bases between them. The CDR3 contains 12 residues. Germline V gene data show CDR1 as MGHDK and CDR2 as SYGVNS. The CDR3 nucleotides are TGTGCCACCAAGGGGGGGTCCACCCAGCAGTTCTTC. It is translated as CATKGGSTQQFF.

This clonotype was counted a few times. The chain uses TRBV4-1 and TRBJ1-1, with D unclear. Trimming shortened V by 1 base and J by 1 base, and 10 bases separated the two germline ends. Germline CDR1 MGHRA, CDR2 YSYEKL. The CDR3 sequence is 15 residues long. The DNA for the CDR3 is TGCGCCAGCAGCCAAGCTGGGCGGCCGAACACTGAAGCTTTCTTT. Protein: CASSQAGRPNTEAFF.

The table lists this clonotype with a few counts. The chain carries TRBV6-5 and TRBJ2-3, with 12 bases identical to TRBD2. CDR1 is MNHEY, CDR2 SVGAGI, per germline. CDR3 length: 16 amino acids. J gave up 8 bases and V 0 bases, and 6 bases lay outside the gene matches. This CDR3 is CASSYSLAGGSITQYF. The CDR3 bases are TGTGCCAGCAGTTACTCGCTAGCGGGGGGGTCTATTACGCAGTATTTT.

This clonotype appeared once. The chain is built from TRBV5-1 and TRBJ1-6; the D is unclear. CDR1 is SGHRS, CDR2 YFSETQ, per germline. The CDR3 runs to 15 residues. Trimming left V 2 bases short and J 6 bases short, with 12 bases between. The CDR3 region is CASSFNGGSNSPLHF. CDR3 bases: TGCGCCAGCAGCTTCAACGGTGGGAGTAATTCACCCCTCCACTTT.

The sample holds a few counts of this clonotype. CDR3: CAISGVTRDLNEQFF. In nucleotides, the CDR3 is TGTGCCATCAGTGGGGTCACCCGGGACCTGAATGAGCAGTTCTTC. The V call is TRBV10-3, the J call TRBJ2-1; D is tentatively TRBD1 or TRBD2 (5 bases each). The V end lost 4 bases, the J end lost 7 bases, and 17 bases lay between the germline ends. This CDR3 is built from 15 residues. Germline assignment: CDR1 ENHRY and CDR2 SYGVKD.

The V gene is TRBV20-1, the J gene TRBJ2-1; 8 bases are a match to TRBD2. CDR3 length: 14 amino acids. Trimming removed 8 bases from V and 4 bases from J; junction bases left unmatched: 10. The germline V gene encodes CDR1 DFQATT and CDR2 SNEGSKA (reference sequence). The CDR3 here is CSSLGAGGYNEQFF. In DNA, the CDR3 is TGCAGTTCCCTGGGGGCGGGAGGTTACAATGAGCAGTTCTTC.

The chain carries TRBV20-1 and TRBJ2-5; 8 nucleotides line up with TRBD2. Per germline, CDR1 DFQATT and CDR2 SNEGSKA (reference sequence). After removal of 1 base from V and 5 bases from J, the junction contained 6 bases not matched to a gene. The CDR3 runs 14 residues. CDR3 bases: TGCAGTGCTAGAGCGGGGGGGAGAAGGGAGACCCAGTACTTC. Translating it yields CSARAGGRRETQYF.

This clonotype was counted between two and nine times. V and J are TRBV15 and TRBJ2-1; D uncertain. The V and J ends lost 0 bases and 0 bases respectively, with 12 bases between them. CDR1 is LNHNV, CDR2 YYDKDF, per germline (reference sequence). The CDR3 is made up of 17 amino acids. CDR3: CATSRDGILSSYNEQFF. The CDR3 DNA reads as TGTGCCACCAGCAGAGATGGGATCCTCAGCTCCTACAATGAGCAGTTCTTC. Filled out from reference TRBV15 and TRBJ2-1, the complete variable domain reads DAMVIQNPRYQVTQFGKPVTLSCSQTLNHNVMYWYQQKSSQAPKLLFHYYDKDFNNEADTPDNFQSRRPNTSFCFLDIRSPGLGDTAMYLCATSRDGILSSYNEQFFGPGTRLTVL.

In its sample, this clonotype was seen many times. The chain couples TRBV4-3 to TRBJ1-5; the D is unclear. The CDR3 covers 14 residues. Germline-derived CDR1 and CDR2 are LGHNA and YSLEER. V lost 2 bases to trimming and J lost 2 bases, with 7 bases between them. The CDR3 reads CASSQRAGNQPQHF. DNA for the CDR3: TGCGCCAGCAGCCAAAGGGCAGGCAATCAGCCCCAGCATTTT.

The chain employs TRBV7-3 and TRBJ2-2; 8 positions match TRBD2. The CDR3 loop spans 16 amino acids. Losses at the gene ends were 5 bases for V and 2 bases for J; bases not matched to a gene: 7. Germline loops: CDR1 SGHTA, CDR2 FQGTGA. In nucleotides, the CDR3 is TGTGCCAGCAGCCAAGGGACTAGACTAAACACCGGGGAGCTGTTTTTT. Protein product: CASSQGTRLNTGELFF.

This clonotype was observed a handful of times. The gene calls are TRBV10-3 and TRBJ1-1; D is possibly TRBD1 (6 bases). Trimming shortened V by 2 bases and J by 6 bases, and 13 bases separated the two germline ends. The CDR3 has 14 amino acids. Germline CDR1 reads ENHRY; CDR2 reads SYGVKD. Here the CDR3 reads CAISEPGATAEAFF. DNA for the CDR3: TGTGCCATCAGTGAGCCGGGGGCGACGGCTGAAGCTTTCTTT.

This chain links TRBV5-1 with TRBJ1-1, with D tentatively TRBD1 (5 bases). V lost 1 base to trimming and J lost 0 bases, with 10 bases between them. Germline loops: CDR1 SGHRS, CDR2 YFSETQ. The CDR3 is 15 amino acids. The CDR3 DNA reads as TGCGCCAGCAGCTTGTCTTCAGGGCTGAACACTGAAGCTTTCTTT. As protein: CASSLSSGLNTEAFF.

This clonotype showed up just a few times. The V gene is TRBV12-3 or TRBV12-4, the J gene TRBJ2-5; no firm D call. Trimming left V 2 bases short and J 2 bases short, with 9 bases between. CDR3 length: 14 amino acids. This CDR3 is CASSLPRMQETQYF. The CDR3 DNA sequence: TGTGCCAGCAGTTTACCCAGGATGCAAGAGACCCAGTACTTC.

This clonotype was observed a handful of times. The chain links TRBV4-3 to TRBJ2-1; D ambiguous. From germline, CDR1 is LGHNA and CDR2 YSLEER. The CDR3 extends over 17 amino acids. V was clipped by 0 bases and J by 4 bases, with 16 bases between them. CDR3 region: CASSQDEPGAVYNEQFF. DNA for the CDR3: TGCGCCAGCAGCCAAGATGAGCCAGGTGCTGTTTACAATGAGCAGTTCTTC.